Listed below are T cell receptor beta chains from one sample, sequenced in a study of CD8 T cells in Susac syndrome. TCRdb re-analysed the immunoSEQ multiplex PCR reads in MiXCR, keeping a single row per CDR3 protein. This sample carries some 130,000 distinct CDR3 sequences, 95% of them seen once, and the ten largest clones take approximately 0.18%. Sequences were obtained from CD8+ T cells from PBMCs. These receptor sequences come from a human donor with Susac syndrome. Both conserved end residues are part of each CDR3. The D gene is left open where the match is weak. Clone sizes are given selectively: once, few, many, or a class where the clone is expanded.

CDR3aa,CDR3nt,d_gene,v_gene,j_gene,abundance
CASSQTNTKRLRTDTQYF,TGTGCCAGCTCACAAACTAACACAAAAAGGCTTCGCACAGATACGCAGTATTTT,NA,TRBV18,TRBJ2-3,NA
CSARDYGGSPHEQYF,TGCAGTGCTAGAGATTATGGCGGGAGTCCCCACGAGCAGTACTTC,TRBD2,TRBV20-1,TRBJ2-7,NA
CASSLSGGTGELFF,TGTGCCAGCAGTTTATCCGGGGGCACCGGGGAGCTGTTTTTT,NA,TRBV27,TRBJ2-2,NA
CASSQDGGNSYNEQFF,TGCGCCAGCAGCCAAGATGGCGGGAACTCCTACAATGAGCAGTTCTTC,NA,TRBV4-1,TRBJ2-1,NA
CASSFGSAVYEQYF,TGTGCCAGCAGCTTCGGAAGCGCCGTCTACGAGCAGTACTTC,NA,TRBV11-2,TRBJ2-7,once
CASTRGGITEAFF,TGTGCCAGCACCCGGGGAGGAATCACTGAAGCTTTCTTT,NA,TRBV6-5,TRBJ1-1,NA
CASSWAGDGEQYF,TGTGCCAGCAGTTGGGCAGGGGACGGCGAGCAGTACTTC,NA,TRBV27,TRBJ2-7,NA
CASSAQGGNTEAFF,TGTGCCAGCAGCGCACAGGGGGGGAACACTGAAGCTTTCTTT,TRBD1,TRBV7-6,TRBJ1-1,NA
CASSAGTGGYEQYF,TGTGCCAGCAGCGCCGGGACAGGGGGCTACGAGCAGTACTTC,TRBD1,TRBV7-6,TRBJ2-7,NA
CASSIVALAGSYEQYF,TGTGCCAGTAGTATAGTTGCACTAGCGGGCTCCTACGAGCAGTACTTC,TRBD2,TRBV19,TRBJ2-7,NA
CATSREDRNTGELFF,TGTGCCACCAGCAGAGAGGACAGAAACACCGGGGAGCTGTTTTTT,NA,TRBV15,TRBJ2-2,NA
CASSLQTTSGRSLRGWNTQYF,TGTGCCAGCAGTTTACAGACGACTAGCGGGAGGTCCTTGCGGGGCTGGAATACGCAGTATTTT,TRBD2,TRBV28,TRBJ2-3,NA
CAWSGFATNEKLFF,TGTGCCTGGAGTGGATTTGCAACTAATGAAAAACTGTTTTTT,NA,TRBV30,TRBJ1-4,NA
CSAKAGTYYEQYF,TGCAGTGCGAAGGCCGGGACATACTACGAGCAGTACTTC,NA,TRBV20-1,TRBJ2-7,NA
CASSRSVSGYTF,TGTGCCAGCAGCCGATCTGTAAGTGGCTACACCTTC,NA,TRBV14,TRBJ1-2,NA
CASSLVPGESTDTQYF,TGTGCCAGCAGCTTAGTTCCGGGGGAAAGCACAGATACGCAGTATTTT,NA,TRBV7-8,TRBJ2-3,NA
CASSYEDGGRDEQFF,TGCGCCAGCAGCTATGAGGACGGGGGTCGGGATGAGCAGTTCTTC,NA,TRBV5-1,TRBJ2-1,once
CASSLAGVDSGRGFYNEQFF,TGCGCCAGCAGCTTGGCCGGGGTTGATAGCGGGAGGGGATTCTACAATGAGCAGTTCTTC,TRBD2,TRBV5-1,TRBJ2-1,NA
CSASQGLGEEATQYF,TGCAGTGCTAGTCAGGGGCTGGGGGAGGAGGCGACCCAGTACTTC,NA,TRBV20-1,TRBJ2-5,once
CASSEGGWSYNEQFF,TGTGCCAGCAGTGAAGGGGGCTGGTCCTACAATGAGCAGTTCTTC,NA,TRBV6-1,TRBJ2-1,NA
CATSDRGRLAVQETQYF,TGTGCCACCAGTGACCGTGGGCGACTAGCGGTCCAAGAGACCCAGTACTTC,TRBD2,TRBV24-1,TRBJ2-5,once
CSARDRAPRGFEAFF,TGCAGTGCTAGAGATCGGGCCCCTCGCGGGTTTGAAGCTTTCTTT,NA,TRBV20-1,TRBJ1-1,NA
CASSGGTGGSETQYF,TGCGCCAGCAGCGGGGGGACAGGGGGCAGCGAGACCCAGTACTTC,TRBD1,TRBV5-1,TRBJ2-5,NA
CASSRLAGPGETQYF,TGTGCCAGCAGTCGACTAGCGGGACCCGGGGAGACCCAGTACTTC,TRBD2,TRBV12-3/TRBV12-4,TRBJ2-5,NA
CASGSGTKQETQYF,TGTGCCAGCGGGAGCGGAACAAAACAAGAGACCCAGTACTTC,NA,TRBV6-5,TRBJ2-5,NA
CASSRFAAESSYNEQFF,TGTGCCAGCAGCCGCTTCGCTGCGGAGAGCTCCTACAATGAGCAGTTCTTC,NA,TRBV27,TRBJ2-1,NA
CASSLGPRREQYF,TGTGCCAGCTCACTCGGACCGAGGAGGGAGCAGTACTTC,NA,TRBV18,TRBJ2-7,NA
CASSLQGTNTEAFF,TGTGCCAGCAGTTTACAGGGTACGAACACTGAAGCTTTCTTT,NA,TRBV27,TRBJ1-1,NA
CASGWTHGDTEAFF,TGTGCTAGTGGGTGGACCCATGGGGACACTGAAGCTTTCTTT,NA,TRBV12-5,TRBJ1-1,NA
CSVPGAGDEAFF,TGCAGCGTCCCAGGGGCAGGAGATGAAGCTTTCTTT,NA,TRBV29-1,TRBJ1-1,NA
CASSVVSETGGTNEKLFF,TGTGCCAGCAGCGTAGTCTCCGAAACAGGGGGGACTAATGAAAAACTGTTTTTT,TRBD1,TRBV9,TRBJ1-4,NA
CASSVTGSHQPQHF,TGTGCCAGCAGTGTGACAGGGTCGCATCAGCCCCAGCATTTT,TRBD1,TRBV12-3/TRBV12-4,TRBJ1-5,NA
CASSTGTGFEQYF,TGTGCCAGCAGCACCGGGACAGGGTTCGAGCAGTACTTC,TRBD1,TRBV12-3/TRBV12-4,TRBJ2-7,NA
CSARDFSGTGEYNEQFF,TGCAGTGCTAGAGACTTTTCGGGGACAGGAGAATACAATGAGCAGTTCTTC,TRBD1,TRBV20-1,TRBJ2-1,NA
CASSGLSGTQYF,TGTGCCAGCAGTGGCCTTTCTGGTACGCAGTATTTT,NA,TRBV6-4,TRBJ2-3,NA
CSARDLIPGSSGNTIYF,TGCAGTGCTAGAGATCTCATCCCCGGCAGCTCTGGAAACACCATATATTTT,NA,TRBV20-1,TRBJ1-3,NA
CAWSVEPLGQHF,TGTGCCTGGAGTGTAGAACCTCTGGGCCAGCATTTT,NA,TRBV30,TRBJ1-5,NA
CAWSMTAGTEAFF,TGTGCCTGGAGTATGACAGCGGGGACTGAAGCTTTCTTT,NA,TRBV30,TRBJ1-1,NA
CASSFRQGGDEQYF,TGTGCCAGCAGTTTTCGGCAGGGCGGCGACGAGCAGTACTTC,NA,TRBV28,TRBJ2-7,NA
CASIPQGDTQYF,TGTGCCAGCATTCCCCAGGGAGATACGCAGTATTTT,NA,TRBV12-3/TRBV12-4,TRBJ2-3,NA
CASSLDGTSGRQTQYF,TGTGCCAGCAGCTTAGATGGGACTAGCGGGAGACAGACCCAGTACTTC,TRBD2,TRBV13,TRBJ2-5,NA
CASSSPRAGGPLEQYF,TGTGCCAGCAGCTCCCCCCGGGCGGGAGGGCCTCTCGAGCAGTACTTC,TRBD2,TRBV7-2,TRBJ2-7,NA
CASSPSSGANVLTF,TGTGCCAGCAGTCCTTCCTCTGGGGCCAACGTCCTGACTTTC,NA,TRBV27,TRBJ2-6,once
CASSPYTTGYYGYTF,TGTGCCAGCAGCCCCTATACGACAGGGTACTATGGCTACACCTTC,TRBD1,TRBV14,TRBJ1-2,NA
CASSFGTSGSTDTQYF,TGTGCCAGCAGCTTCGGGACTAGCGGGAGCACAGATACGCAGTATTTT,TRBD2,TRBV7-6,TRBJ2-3,NA